This entry is about one T cell receptor (beta chain). The antigen remains unidentified. Here immunoSEQ multiplex PCR was the method, and the copy in TCRdb shows in-frame clones only, minus some. Of about 2,100,000 clones in the sample, about 93% were seen once. The data are from a study of shared clonotypes between healthy human individuals. Looking at the study overall: CD4 naive cells filled three plates per donor, CD4 memory three, CD8 naive two and CD8 memory one.

Findings of the study overall: Sharing across four donors was highest in naive CD4 (around 5%) and lowest in memory CD8 (roughly 0.4%).

Trimming took 4 bases from V and 3 from J, leaving 16 bases between them. The CDR3 runs to 16 residues. Germline CDR1 reads MDHEN; CDR2 reads SYDVKM. Naive CD8 cells were CD45RO-negative, positively selected for CCR7, excluding terminally differentiated effector memory CD45RA+ cells. The donor population consisted of healthy HIV-negative adults with no recent acute infections or vaccinations. V usage is TRBV28 and J usage is TRBJ1-5, with D possibly TRBD1 on 6 matching bases. The sequencing input was naive CD8+ T cells from PBMCs. The clonotype originates from a man in his late teens or twenties in good health. Some clones in this sample may be carry-over from other donors' samples. The CDR3 DNA reads TGTGCCAGCAGTTCGCGGGCAGGGGCCTTCAATCAGCCCCAGCATTTT. The encoded protein is CASSSRAGAFNQPQHF.